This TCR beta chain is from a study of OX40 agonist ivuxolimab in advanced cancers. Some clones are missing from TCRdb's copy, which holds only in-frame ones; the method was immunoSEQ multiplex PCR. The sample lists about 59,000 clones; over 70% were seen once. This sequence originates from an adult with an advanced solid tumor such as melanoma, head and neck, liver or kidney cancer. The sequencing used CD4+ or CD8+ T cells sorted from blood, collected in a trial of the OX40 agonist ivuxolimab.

CDR3 nucleotide sequence: TGTGCCAGCAGCTTGCGGGACGGACAAGAGACCCAGTACTTC. Translation gives CASSLRDGQETQYF. The rearrangement joins TRBV7-2 to TRBJ2-5; D is perhaps TRBD2 (6 bases). The V and J ends lost 3 bases and 2 bases respectively, with 10 bases between them. This CDR3 comprises 14 residues. In germline, CDR1 is SGHTA, CDR2 FQGNSA.